This TCR beta chain was retrieved from a study of T cell repertoires in cytomegalovirus infection (dated by TCRdb to the late 2010s). Looking at the study overall: Because public TCR beta signatures pointed to carriage of CMV infection together with the matching HLA type, the HLA type of each donor mattered for the analysis.

At least ten counts were recorded for this clonotype. Its recognized antigen is unknown. Qualities for individual bases were not recorded, and no much larger clone is one base off. Sequencer: Illumina HiSeq 1500. The raw public data were reprocessed by TCRdb itself: fastp quality trimming at Q25, MiXCR clonotype calling, in-frame beta chains only. Rows matching on CDR3 protein sequence are summarized as one entry with the most common DNA and genes. The table for this sample lists hundreds of thousands of distinct CDR3 sequences; about 17% of them were counted only once. Around 12% of the sample goes to the ten largest clones. The paper as a whole reports these results and caveats: In both this cohort and an independent roughly 350-donor cohort, the cumulative frequency of public TCR beta family members distinguished carriers of CMV infection plus the relevant HLA type. In the ex vivo response, HLA-C-restricted CMV-specific TCR beta clonotypes were dominant, and in two of eight donors the single most frequent clonotype came from this HLA-C-restricted group.

The junction shows trimming of 1 base on V and 1 base on J, plus 7 bases between the germline ends. There are 14 amino acids in the CDR3, from cysteine to phenylalanine inclusive. Only the CDR3 portion is preserved as DNA: 42 bases, with reading frame beginning at the first base. CDR1 MGHDK and CDR2 SYGVNS were looked up in the germline V gene. Rearrangement joined TRBV25-1 to TRBJ1-1, with an unclear D gene assignment. The receptor was isolated from a human donor in good health (CMV status not recorded). Some clones in this sample may be carry-over from other donors' samples. The material sequenced was PBMCs. The nucleotide sequence is given as TGTGCCAGCAGTGAATGGGCAGAGAACACTGAAGCTTTCTTT. It is translated as CASSEWAENTEAFF. Outside the CDR3, residues come from the reference TRBV25-1 and TRBJ1-1 proteins, so the full variable domain is: EADIYQTPRYLVIGTGKKITLECSQTMGHDKMYWYQQDPGMELHLIHYSYGVNSTEKGDLSSESTVSRIRTEHFPLTLESARPSHTSQYLCASSEWAENTEAFFGQGTRLTVV.